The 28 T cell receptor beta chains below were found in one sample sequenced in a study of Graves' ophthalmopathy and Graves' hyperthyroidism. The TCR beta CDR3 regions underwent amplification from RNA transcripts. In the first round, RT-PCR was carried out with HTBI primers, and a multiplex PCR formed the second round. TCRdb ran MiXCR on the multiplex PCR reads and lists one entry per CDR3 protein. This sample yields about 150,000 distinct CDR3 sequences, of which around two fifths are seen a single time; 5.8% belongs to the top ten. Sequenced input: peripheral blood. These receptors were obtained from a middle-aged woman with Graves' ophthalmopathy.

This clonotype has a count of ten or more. The CDR3, as DNA: TGCAGTGCTAGGGGTGCATTGCTCCAAGAGACCCAGTACTTC. Translating it yields CSARGALLQETQYF. The rearrangement uses TRBV20-1 and TRBJ2-5; the D is unclear. The CDR3 contains 14 residues. Germline V gene lookup returns CDR1 DFQATT and CDR2 SNEGSKA (reference sequence). V lost 3 bases and J lost 1, with 12 bases in between.

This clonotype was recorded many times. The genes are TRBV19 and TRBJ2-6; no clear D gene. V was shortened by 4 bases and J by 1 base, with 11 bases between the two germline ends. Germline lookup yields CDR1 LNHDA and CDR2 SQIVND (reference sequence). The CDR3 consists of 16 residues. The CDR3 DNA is TGTGCCAGTAGTAGGGCCATTCTATCTGGGGCCAACGTCCTGACTTTC. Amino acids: CASSRAILSGANVLTF.

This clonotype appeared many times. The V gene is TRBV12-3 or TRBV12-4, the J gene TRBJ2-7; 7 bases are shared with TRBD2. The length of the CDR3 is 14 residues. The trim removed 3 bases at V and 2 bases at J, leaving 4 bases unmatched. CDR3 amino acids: CASSFTGLAYEQYF. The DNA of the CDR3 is TGTGCCAGCAGTTTTACTGGACTAGCCTACGAGCAGTACTTC.

The chain's CDR3 is CASGPDRVQQYF. DNA for the CDR3: TGTGCCAGCGGACCAGACCGCGTTCAGCAGTACTTC. The gene calls are TRBV12-3 or TRBV12-4 and TRBJ2-7; D gene uncertain. This CDR3 has 12 residues. The V and J ends lost 8 bases and 8 bases respectively, with 16 bases between them.

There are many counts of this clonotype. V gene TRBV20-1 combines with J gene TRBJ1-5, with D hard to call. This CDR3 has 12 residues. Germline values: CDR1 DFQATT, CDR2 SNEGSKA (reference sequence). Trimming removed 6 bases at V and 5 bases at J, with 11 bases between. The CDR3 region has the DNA TGCAGTGCCCGCCCTAGGGATCAGCCCCAGCATTTT. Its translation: CSARPRDQPQHF.

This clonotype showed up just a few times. CDR3 sequence reads: CASSYSSGSSYEQYF. CDR3 coding DNA: TGTGCCAGCAGTTACTCTAGCGGGAGCTCCTACGAGCAGTACTTC. The genes are TRBV6-5 and TRBJ2-7; 9 bases are shared with TRBD2. V dropped 0 bases and J dropped 0; count of bases not matched to a gene: 0. Germline V gene sequence: CDR1 MNHEY, CDR2 SVGAGI. The CDR3 has 15 amino acids.

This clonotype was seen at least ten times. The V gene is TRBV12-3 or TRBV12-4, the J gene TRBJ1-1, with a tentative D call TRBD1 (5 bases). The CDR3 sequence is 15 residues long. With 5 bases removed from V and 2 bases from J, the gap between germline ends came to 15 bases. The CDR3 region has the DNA TGTGCCAGCAGTAGAGGAGGACATATCAACACTGAAGCTTTCTTT. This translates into CASSRGGHINTEAFF.

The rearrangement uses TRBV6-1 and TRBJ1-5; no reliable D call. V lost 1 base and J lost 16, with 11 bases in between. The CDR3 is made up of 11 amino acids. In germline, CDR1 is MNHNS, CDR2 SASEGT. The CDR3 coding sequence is TGTGCCAGCAGTGAAGTGGCGGGCCAACATTTT. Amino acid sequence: CASSEVAGQHF.

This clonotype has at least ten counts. The CDR3 sequence is CASTPRRNTEAFF. For the CDR3, the DNA is TGTGCCAGCACCCCCCGACGTAACACTGAAGCTTTCTTT. J is TRBJ1-1 and V is TRBV28; D is undetermined. The germline V and J ends were trimmed by 7 bases and 2 bases, with 11 bases remaining between them. There are 13 residues in the CDR3. Germline CDR1 reads MDHEN; CDR2 reads SYDVKM.

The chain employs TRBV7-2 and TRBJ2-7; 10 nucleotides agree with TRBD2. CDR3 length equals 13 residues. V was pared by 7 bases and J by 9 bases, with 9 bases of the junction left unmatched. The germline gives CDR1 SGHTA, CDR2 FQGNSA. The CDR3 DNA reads TGTGCCAGCAATAGCCGGACTAGCGGTGTGCAGTACTTC. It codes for CASNSRTSGVQYF.

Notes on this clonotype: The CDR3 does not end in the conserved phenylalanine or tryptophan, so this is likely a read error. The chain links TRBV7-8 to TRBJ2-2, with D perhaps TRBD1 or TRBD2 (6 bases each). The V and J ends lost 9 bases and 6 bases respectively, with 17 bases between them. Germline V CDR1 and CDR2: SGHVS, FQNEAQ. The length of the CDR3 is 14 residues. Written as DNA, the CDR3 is TGTGCCAGTGGGGGGCAGGGCATGGCCGGGGAGCTGTTTCTT. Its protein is CASGGQGMAGELFL.

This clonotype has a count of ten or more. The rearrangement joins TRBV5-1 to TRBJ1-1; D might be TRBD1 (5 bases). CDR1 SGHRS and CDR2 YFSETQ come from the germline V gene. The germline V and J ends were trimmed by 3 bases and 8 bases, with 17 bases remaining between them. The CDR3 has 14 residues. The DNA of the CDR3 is TGCGCCAGCAGCTCCGGGACGGGCATGCTGGAAGCTTTCTTT. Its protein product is CASSSGTGMLEAFF.

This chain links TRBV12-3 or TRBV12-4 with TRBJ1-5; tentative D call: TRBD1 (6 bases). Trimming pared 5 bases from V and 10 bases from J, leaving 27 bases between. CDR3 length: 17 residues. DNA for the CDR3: TGTGCCAGCAGTCCGGACAGTCGCCTCCTCAGTTTATCACCCCAGCATTTT. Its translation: CASSPDSRLLSLSPQHF.

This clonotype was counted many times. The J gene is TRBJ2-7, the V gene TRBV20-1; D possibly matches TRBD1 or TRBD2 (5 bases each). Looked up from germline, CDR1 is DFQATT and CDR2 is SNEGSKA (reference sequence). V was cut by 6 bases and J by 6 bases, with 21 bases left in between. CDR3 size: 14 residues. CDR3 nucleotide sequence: TGCAGTGCCTCCAGGCAGGGTGAGGGCTTCGAGCAGTACTTC. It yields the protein CSASRQGEGFEQYF.

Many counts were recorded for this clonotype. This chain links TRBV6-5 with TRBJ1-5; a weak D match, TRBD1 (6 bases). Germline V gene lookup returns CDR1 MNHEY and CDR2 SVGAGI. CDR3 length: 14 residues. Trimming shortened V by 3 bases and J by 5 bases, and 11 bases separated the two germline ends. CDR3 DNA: TGTGCCAGCAGTTATTCGGAGGGGGATCAGCCCCAGCATTTT. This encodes CASSYSEGDQPQHF.

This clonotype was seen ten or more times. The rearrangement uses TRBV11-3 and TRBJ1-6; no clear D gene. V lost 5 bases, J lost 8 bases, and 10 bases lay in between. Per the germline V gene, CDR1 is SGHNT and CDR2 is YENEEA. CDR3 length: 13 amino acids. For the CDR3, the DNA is TGTGCCAGCAGCCCTCAAAATGATTCACCCCTCCACTTT. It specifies CASSPQNDSPLHF.

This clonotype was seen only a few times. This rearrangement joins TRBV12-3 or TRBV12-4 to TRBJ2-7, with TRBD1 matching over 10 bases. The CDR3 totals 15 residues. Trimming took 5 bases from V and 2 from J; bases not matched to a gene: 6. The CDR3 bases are TGTGCCAGCAGTCAGGGGGGACAGGGGACCTACGAGCAGTACTTC. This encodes CASSQGGQGTYEQYF.

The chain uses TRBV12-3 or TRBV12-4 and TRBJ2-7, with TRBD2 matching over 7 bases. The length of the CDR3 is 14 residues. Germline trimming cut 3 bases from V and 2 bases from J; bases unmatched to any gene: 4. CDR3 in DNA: TGTGCCAGCAGTTTCCTAGCGGCCACCTACGAGCAGTACTTC. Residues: CASSFLAATYEQYF.

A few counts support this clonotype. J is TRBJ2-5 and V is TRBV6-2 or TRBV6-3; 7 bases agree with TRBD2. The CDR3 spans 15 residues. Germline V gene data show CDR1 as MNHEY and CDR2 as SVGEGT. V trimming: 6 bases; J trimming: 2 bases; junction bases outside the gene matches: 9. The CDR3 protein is CASSPKPGLQETQYF. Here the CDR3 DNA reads TGTGCCAGCAGCCCGAAACCGGGACTACAAGAGACCCAGTACTTC.

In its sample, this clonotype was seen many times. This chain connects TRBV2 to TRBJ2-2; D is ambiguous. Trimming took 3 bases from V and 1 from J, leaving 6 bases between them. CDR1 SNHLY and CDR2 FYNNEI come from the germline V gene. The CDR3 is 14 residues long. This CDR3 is CASSETENTGELFF. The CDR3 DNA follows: TGTGCCAGCAGTGAGACCGAGAACACCGGGGAGCTGTTTTTT.

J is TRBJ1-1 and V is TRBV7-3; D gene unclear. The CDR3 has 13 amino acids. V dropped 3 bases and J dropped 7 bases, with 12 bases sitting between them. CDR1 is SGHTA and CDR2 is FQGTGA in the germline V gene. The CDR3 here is CASSLSPQREAFF. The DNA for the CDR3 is TGTGCCAGCAGCTTGTCGCCCCAACGTGAAGCTTTCTTT.

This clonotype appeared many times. CDR3 region: CASSVGGNEETQYF. Here the CDR3 DNA reads TGTGCCAGCAGCGTAGGAGGGAACGAAGAGACCCAGTACTTC. The V and J genes are TRBV9 and TRBJ2-5, with TRBD2 as a possible D gene (5 bases). V was shortened by 0 bases and J by 3 bases, with 9 bases between the two germline ends. CDR3 size: 14 residues. The germline V gene has CDR1 SGDLS and CDR2 YYNGEE.

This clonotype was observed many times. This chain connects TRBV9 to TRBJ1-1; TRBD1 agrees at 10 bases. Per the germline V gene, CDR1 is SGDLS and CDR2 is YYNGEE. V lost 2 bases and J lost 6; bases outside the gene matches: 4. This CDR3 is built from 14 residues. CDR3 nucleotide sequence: TGTGCCAGCAGCGTCGGGACAGGGGTCCCTGAAGCTTTCTTT. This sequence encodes CASSVGTGVPEAFF. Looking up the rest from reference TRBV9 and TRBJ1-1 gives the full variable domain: DSGVTQTPKHLITATGQRVTLRCSPRSGDLSVYWYQQSLDQGLQFLIQYYNGEERAKGNILERFSAQQFPDLHSELNLSSLELGDSALYFCASSVGTGVPEAFFGQGTRLTVV.

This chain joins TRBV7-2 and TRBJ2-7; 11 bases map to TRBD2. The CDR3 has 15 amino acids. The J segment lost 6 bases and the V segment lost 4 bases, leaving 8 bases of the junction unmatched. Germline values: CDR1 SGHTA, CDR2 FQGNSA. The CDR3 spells CASSYALGTSGEQYF. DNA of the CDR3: TGTGCCAGCAGCTACGCTCTCGGGACTAGCGGCGAGCAGTACTTC.

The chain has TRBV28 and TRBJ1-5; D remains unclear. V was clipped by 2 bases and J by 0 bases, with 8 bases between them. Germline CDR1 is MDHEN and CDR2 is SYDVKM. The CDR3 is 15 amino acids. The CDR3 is CASSLGLSSNQPQHF. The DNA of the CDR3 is TGTGCCAGCAGTTTAGGGCTAAGTAGCAATCAGCCCCAGCATTTT.

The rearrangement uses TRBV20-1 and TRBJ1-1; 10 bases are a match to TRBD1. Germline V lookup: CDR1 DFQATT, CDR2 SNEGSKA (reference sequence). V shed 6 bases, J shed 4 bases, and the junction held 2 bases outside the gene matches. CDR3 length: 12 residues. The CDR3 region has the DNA TGCAGTGCCGGGACAGGGGCCACTGAAGCTTTCTTT. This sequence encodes CSAGTGATEAFF.

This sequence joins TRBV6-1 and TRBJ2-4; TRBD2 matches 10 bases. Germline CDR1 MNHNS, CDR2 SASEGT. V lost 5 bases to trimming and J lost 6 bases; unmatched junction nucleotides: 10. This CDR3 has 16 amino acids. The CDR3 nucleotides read TGTGCCAGCAGTCCCCTCCTAGCGGGAGTCAGAAACATTCAGTACTTC. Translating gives CASSPLLAGVRNIQYF.

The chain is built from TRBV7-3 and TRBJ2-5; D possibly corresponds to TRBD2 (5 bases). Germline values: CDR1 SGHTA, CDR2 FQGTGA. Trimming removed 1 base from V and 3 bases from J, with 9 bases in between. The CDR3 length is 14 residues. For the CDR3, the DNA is TGTGCCAGCAGCTTAAATGTGGGAGAAGAGACCCAGTACTTC. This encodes CASSLNVGEETQYF.